This T cell receptor beta chain came from a study of blood T cells in healthy people across ages. Across the whole study: The template switching approach captured approximately one barcoded beta molecule for every two T cells.

In germline, CDR1 is MNHEY, CDR2 SMNVEV (reference sequence). This CDR3 is built from 15 residues. PCR was performed a second time for roughly 7 to 11 cycles using a sample-barcoded 5' primer and a J-beta primer mix. Each cDNA molecule carried a tag from a template-switch adaptor that contained 12 random nucleotides. TCRdb reanalysed the 5' RACE reads using MiXCR and keeps one entry per CDR3 protein. The sample has approximately 1.5 million distinct CDR3 sequences, about 35% seen once. The receptor comes from a woman between 25 and 40 years old in good health. This chain uses TRBV27 with TRBJ2-5; no clear D gene. The assigned J gene may be wrong: the sequence end matches TRBJ2-7 better. Sequencing was performed on blood. This chain's CDR3 is CASSAPGLGYYEQYF. The CDR3 coding sequence is TGTGCCAGCAGTGCTCCTGGGCTGGGTTACTACGAGCAGTACTTC.